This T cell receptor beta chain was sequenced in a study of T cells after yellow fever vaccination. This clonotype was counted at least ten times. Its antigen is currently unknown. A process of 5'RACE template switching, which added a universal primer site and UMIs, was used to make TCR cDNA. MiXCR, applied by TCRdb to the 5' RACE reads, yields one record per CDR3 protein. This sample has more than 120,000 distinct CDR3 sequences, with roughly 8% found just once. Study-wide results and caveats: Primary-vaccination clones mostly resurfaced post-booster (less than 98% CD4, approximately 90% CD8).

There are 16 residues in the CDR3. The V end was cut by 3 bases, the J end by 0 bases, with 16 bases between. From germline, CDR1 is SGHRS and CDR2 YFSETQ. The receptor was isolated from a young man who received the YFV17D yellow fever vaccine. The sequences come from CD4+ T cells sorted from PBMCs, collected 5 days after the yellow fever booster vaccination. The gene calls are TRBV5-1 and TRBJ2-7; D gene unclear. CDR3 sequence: CASSSGGAPSSYEQYF. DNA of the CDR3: TGCGCCAGCAGCTCCGGCGGCGCCCCTAGCTCCTACGAGCAGTACTTC.